These 26 T cell receptor beta chains originate from one sample sequenced in a study of response to subunit inactivated influenza vaccine. Using its own MiXCR run on the RT-PCR reads, TCRdb lists one record per CDR3 protein. The sample comprises about 650,000 distinct CDR3 sequences, 12% to 15% of which are singletons, and roughly 7.6% rests with the top ten. Material: PBMCs from blood, obtained about 14 days before vaccination. These receptors were taken from a man aged 50 to 59 who received an inactivated influenza vaccine.

The rearrangement uses TRBV12-3 or TRBV12-4 and TRBJ1-5, with 9 bases aligning to TRBD1. This CDR3 is 16 amino acids long. J gave up 6 bases and V 0 bases, and 6 bases lay outside the gene matches. The DNA of the CDR3 is TGTGCCAGCAGTTTAGCGCTAACAGGGGGCGGTCAGCCCCAGCATTTT. As protein: CASSLALTGGGQPQHF.

The chain is built from TRBV25-1 and TRBJ2-5, with a possible D match to TRBD2 (6 bases). This CDR3 has 16 amino acids. Per germline, CDR1 MGHDK and CDR2 SYGVNS. With 1 base removed from V and 2 bases from J, the gap between germline ends came to 14 bases. The CDR3 is CASSEFAGILQETQYF. The CDR3 nucleotides are TGTGCCAGCAGTGAATTCGCGGGAATCCTACAAGAGACCCAGTACTTC.

This clonotype was seen at least ten times. This rearrangement joins TRBV10-3 to TRBJ2-7; 11 bases are a match to TRBD2. The trim removed 5 bases at V and 3 bases at J, leaving 3 bases unmatched. The V gene's germline CDR1 is ENHRY and CDR2 SYGVKD. The CDR3 length is 14 residues. The CDR3 sequence: CAISSGLADYEQYF. The DNA of the CDR3 is TGTGCCATCAGTTCGGGACTAGCGGACTACGAGCAGTACTTC.

This clonotype was counted at least ten times. This chain connects TRBV28 to TRBJ2-5, with 7 bases that match TRBD2. Germline V gene data show CDR1 as MDHEN and CDR2 as SYDVKM. This CDR3 is 16 amino acids long. V dropped 3 bases and J dropped 3; count of bases not matched to a gene: 10. The DNA of the CDR3 is TGTGCCAGCAGTTTGTTTGGACTAGGGGATGAAGAGACCCAGTACTTC. Translated, it gives CASSLFGLGDEETQYF.

Only a few counts were recorded for this clonotype. This sequence joins TRBV20-1 and TRBJ2-7; D possibly corresponds to TRBD1 (8 bases). There are 14 residues in the CDR3. V was shortened by 6 bases and J by 4 bases, with 19 bases between the two germline ends. The germline V gene has CDR1 DFQATT and CDR2 SNEGSKA (reference sequence). CDR3 sequence reads: CSAPAGTGTYEQYF. CDR3 coding DNA: TGCAGTGCCCCAGCGGGGACAGGAACGTACGAGCAGTACTTC.

V gene TRBV21-1 combines with J gene TRBJ2-3; TRBD2, the table's D call, was not compared with the DNA. TRBV21-1 is deemed a pseudogene. This CDR3 has 20 amino acids. The CDR3 loop reads CASSKLPVEEREENTDTQYF. As DNA, the CDR3 is TGTGCCAGCAGCAAACTTCCGGTGGAGGAGCGGGAGGAAAACACAGATACGCAGTATTTT.

This clonotype occurred a few times. An end of the junction does not agree with germline; a read error may underlie this. This chain links TRBV6-5 with TRBJ2-5; 11 nucleotides agree with TRBD2. The CDR3 sequence is 16 residues long. Germline values: CDR1 MNHEY, CDR2 SVGAGI. This CDR3 reads CASSYTLAGAQQTQYF. The CDR3 DNA reads TGTGCCAGCAGTTACACACTAGCGGGGGCCCAACAGACCCAGTACTTC.

In its sample, this clonotype was seen a few times. The chain joins TRBV12-3 or TRBV12-4 to TRBJ2-5; D may correspond to TRBD1 or TRBD2 (5 bases each). V dropped 0 bases and J dropped 5 bases, with 10 bases sitting between them. CDR3 length equals 14 residues. CDR3 loop: CASSLASGTETQYF. The CDR3 coding sequence is TGTGCCAGCAGTTTAGCCTCAGGGACCGAGACCCAGTACTTC.

This clonotype was seen a handful of times. V is TRBV24-1 and J is TRBJ2-7; either TRBD1 or TRBD2 may supply D (5 bases each). The germline V and J ends were trimmed by 5 bases and 5 bases, with 12 bases remaining between them. The CDR3 is made up of 13 amino acids. Germline-derived CDR1 and CDR2 are KGHDR and SFDVKD. This chain's CDR3 is CATSARDLHEQYF. The CDR3 DNA reads TGTGCCACCAGTGCCCGGGACCTTCACGAGCAGTACTTC.

This clonotype was recorded a few times. This rearrangement joins TRBV12-3 or TRBV12-4 to TRBJ2-5; D unclear. Deletions cut 2 bases from V and 2 bases from J, with 9 bases between. The CDR3 is made up of 14 amino acids. The CDR3 DNA reads as TGTGCCAGCAGTTTACGCGATATACAAGAGACCCAGTACTTC. This encodes CASSLRDIQETQYF.

In this sample, this clonotype turned up many times. This sequence joins TRBV6-5 and TRBJ2-7; no definite D call. Trimming left V 6 bases short and J 0 bases short, with 3 bases between. The CDR3 loop spans 11 amino acids. Germline-derived CDR1 and CDR2 are MNHEY and SVGAGI. Here the CDR3 reads CASRSSYEQYF. DNA for the CDR3: TGTGCCAGCAGGTCCTCCTACGAGCAGTACTTC.

There are a few counts of this clonotype. The chain is built from TRBV6-2 or TRBV6-3 and TRBJ2-1, with 7 nucleotides matching TRBD1. V was clipped by 5 bases and J by 0 bases; unmatched bases: 4. Germline CDR1 is MNHEY and CDR2 is SVGEGT. The CDR3 consists of 15 residues. The CDR3 loop reads CASSRRQGSYNEQFF. The CDR3 DNA reads as TGTGCCAGCAGTCGTCGACAGGGCTCCTACAATGAGCAGTTCTTC.

The sample holds a few counts of this clonotype. The chain is built from TRBV23-1 and TRBJ1-2; D is uncertain. TRBV23-1 falls under the ORF class, with uncertain function. The CDR3 loop spans 15 amino acids. Deletions cut 0 bases from V and 2 bases from J, with 10 bases between. CDR3 loop: CASSQSIGYNYGYTF. DNA for the CDR3: TGCGCCAGCAGTCAATCCATAGGGTACAACTATGGCTACACCTTC.

V and J are TRBV7-3 and TRBJ1-5; D is unclear. Trimming stripped 5 bases from V and 5 bases from J, with 10 bases between. CDR3 length: 13 residues. The germline CDR1 and CDR2 sequences are SGHTA and FQGTGA. The CDR3 loop reads CASSPTRDQPQHF. Written as DNA, the CDR3 is TGTGCCAGCAGCCCTACAAGGGATCAGCCCCAGCATTTT.

This clonotype was found a few times. The CDR3 loop is CATSELGTGGNEQFF. CDR3 coding DNA: TGTGCCACCAGTGAACTCGGGACAGGGGGCAATGAGCAGTTCTTC. This chain uses TRBV24-1 with TRBJ2-1, with TRBD1 matching 11 bases. Germline assignment: CDR1 KGHDR and CDR2 SFDVKD. V shed 4 bases, J shed 6 bases, and the junction held 4 bases outside the gene matches. The CDR3 loop spans 15 amino acids.

In its sample, this clonotype was seen a few times. The chain's CDR3 is CASQGQGSYEQYF. The CDR3 bases are TGTGCCAGCCAGGGACAAGGCTCCTACGAGCAGTACTTC. The genes are TRBV9 and TRBJ2-7; a weak D match, TRBD1 (6 bases). CDR3 length equals 13 residues. The germline gives CDR1 SGDLS, CDR2 YYNGEE. Trimming removed 7 bases from V and 0 bases from J, with 11 bases in between.

In its sample, this clonotype was seen a few times. This chain links TRBV2 with TRBJ1-3; no clear D. The CDR3 has 15 amino acids. Looked up from germline, CDR1 is SNHLY and CDR2 is FYNNEI. Trimming removed 6 bases at V and 4 bases at J, with 16 bases between. CDR3 nucleotides: TGTGCCAGCAGGATTGGGATAGGCGGAGGAAACACCATATATTTT. Translating gives CASRIGIGGGNTIYF.

This clonotype was seen a handful of times. This rearrangement joins TRBV5-1 to TRBJ2-1; the D gene is possibly TRBD2 (5 bases). This CDR3 has 19 residues. The germline V gene has CDR1 SGHRS and CDR2 YFSETQ. V shed 3 bases and J shed 5 bases, with 27 bases lying between them. CDR3 region: CASSSGLWTKSDTNNEQFF. CDR3 nucleotides: TGCGCCAGCAGCTCTGGACTGTGGACCAAATCCGATACAAACAATGAGCAGTTCTTC.

Comment on this clonotype: Germline is not matched at one junction end, which may reflect a read error. V usage is TRBV19 and J usage is TRBJ1-5; D unclear. The CDR3 is 8 residues long. From germline, CDR1 is LNHDA and CDR2 SQIVND (reference sequence). In DNA, the CDR3 is TGTGCCACCCCAAGGTGCGATTTT. Encoded protein: CATPRCDF.

The chain carries TRBV20-1 and TRBJ2-1; 10 nucleotides align to TRBD2. The CDR3 consists of 16 residues. Germline V gene sequence: CDR1 DFQATT, CDR2 SNEGSKA (reference sequence). Trimming cost V 2 bases and J 8 bases; bases outside gene matches: 12. This CDR3 is CSARSPGLASGHEQFF. CDR3 in DNA: TGCAGTGCTAGAAGCCCGGGACTAGCGTCGGGCCATGAGCAGTTCTTC.

The J gene is TRBJ2-7, the V gene TRBV20-1, with 9 bases that match TRBD1. V shed 3 bases and J 3 bases; nucleotides not matched to a gene: 6. The CDR3 runs 14 residues. Germline-derived CDR1 and CDR2 are DFQATT and SNEGSKA (reference sequence). The CDR3 nucleotides read TGCAGTGCTAGGCTAACAGGGGGCGGCTACGAGCAGTACTTC. As protein: CSARLTGGGYEQYF.

The chain uses TRBV2 and TRBJ2-4; possible D gene TRBD2, 6 bases. V was clipped by 11 bases and J by 0 bases, with 14 bases between them. CDR1 and CDR2 (germline): SNHLY, FYNNEI. This CDR3 is built from 14 residues. CDR3 amino acids: CAALALGAKNIQYF. CDR3 sequence (DNA): TGTGCCGCCCTAGCGCTGGGAGCCAAAAACATTCAGTACTTC.

This clonotype appeared a few times. This chain connects TRBV7-9 to TRBJ2-7; D remains ambiguous. The germline V gene has CDR1 SEHNR and CDR2 FQNEAQ (reference sequence). The CDR3 is made up of 12 amino acids. V was trimmed by 3 bases and J by 4 bases, leaving 7 bases between them. The CDR3, as DNA: TGTGCCAGCAGCTTCGTGGTTTACGAGCAGTACTTC. Residues: CASSFVVYEQYF.

J is TRBJ2-7 and V is TRBV10-3, with 9 bases matching TRBD2. With 2 bases clipped from V and 0 bases from J, the junction kept 2 bases outside the gene matches. Germline V gene lookup returns CDR1 ENHRY and CDR2 SYGVKD. The CDR3 is 15 amino acids. CDR3 DNA: TGTGCCATCAGTGAGGCGACTAGCGGCTCCTACGAGCAGTACTTC. Translation: CAISEATSGSYEQYF.

V is TRBV28 and J is TRBJ1-1; D is uncertain. Germline loops: CDR1 MDHEN, CDR2 SYDVKM. CDR3 length equals 13 residues. Trimming shortened V by 6 bases and J by 8 bases, and 16 bases separated the two germline ends. The CDR3 region has the DNA TGTGCCAGCAGCGAACAATCCCCCGGGGAAGCTTTCTTT. Translated: CASSEQSPGEAFF.

The chain links TRBV18 to TRBJ2-1, with 7 bases lining up with TRBD2. The CDR3 length is 13 residues. Germline values: CDR1 KGHSH, CDR2 LQKENI. The ends lost 3 bases at V and 10 bases at J; junction bases unmatched: 6. CDR3 coding DNA: TGTGCCAGCTCACCGAACGCGGGGGACGAGCAGTTCTTC. Encoded protein: CASSPNAGDEQFF. Full variable domain (remainder filled in from reference TRBV18 and TRBJ2-1): NAGVMQNPRHLVRRRGQEARLRCSPMKGHSHVYWYRQLPEEGLKFMVYLQKENIIDESGMPKERFSAEFPKEGPSILRIQQVVRGDSAAYFCASSPNAGDEQFFGPGTRLTVL.